The present TCR beta chain was sequenced within a study of long-term antiretroviral therapy in people with HIV (dated 2022 in TCRdb). Looking at the study overall: The earliest samples were collected about a decade before the 2015 WHO recommendation for immediate ART, when ART was typically delayed until CD4 counts fell. The cohort contributed fewer than 200 cryopreserved PBMC samples from a few dozen adults with confirmed HIV infection, collected serially over a mean of 6 years (range 1-12). Among the 30 or so participants with HIV, fewer than twelve were female. Whether ART initiation and durable HIV suppression were associated with changes in peripheral blood TRB repertoire composition and diversity was tested in a retrospective serial study. No cross-contamination during QIAcube processing turned up in test extractions that ran a monoclonal T-cell line alongside approximately 35 polyclonal samples.

Regarding this clone: The clone's antigen remains unknown. No per-base quality is available; no much larger clone lies one base away.

Inclusion was restricted to participants for whom at least one PBMC sample before ART initiation and at least two post-ART samples were available. Treatment was received in the United States of America by all participants with HIV. Before DNA extraction, cryopreserved samples containing roughly 1-11 million PBMC were thawed and washed. At the time of the earliest PBMC sample for each participant with HIV, ages ranged from about 23 to 60 years. PBMC samples were contributed by each participant from 1-4 timepoints before ART initiation and 2-8 timepoints after ART initiation, with a median of 7 samples. Serial HIV viral load, CD4+ T-cell count, ART history and demographic data were obtained for every participant. Genomic DNA was extracted from unsorted PBMC with a Qiagen kit on a QIAcube, with processing performed in batches of 12 samples. Inclusive of the bounding cysteine and phenylalanine, the CDR3 is 15 residues long. The retained sequence is limited to the CDR3, 45 bases, with the frame set at the first base. CDR1 LNHDA and CDR2 SQIVND are derived from the germline V gene (reference sequence). V trim: 5 bases; J trim: 7 bases; unmatched bases: 9.

The immunoSEQ hsTCRB v3.0 assay was used at survey level resolution for TRB variable region sequencing. The targeted TRB sequencing depth was about 35,000-55,000 T-cell genomes per sample. Pooled TRB libraries were sequenced on an Illumina MiSeq with a v3 150-cycle kit. The paper's processing steps were these. Repertoire analysis was performed in R inside a reproducible Nextflow workflow that covered QC, data transformation and analysis. LymphoSeq2, an R package for exploring AIRR-Seq data, was used to implement custom analyses. A handful of samples that produced fewer than 5000 total TRB sequences were removed, so 150 to 200 HIV repertoires were analyzed. Among the roughly 200 retained HIV repertoires, 59 were collected before ART initiation and 120 to 140 after ART initiation. Repertoires were downsampled to 5000 TRB nucleotide sequences, and summary statistics were averaged over 100 downsampling iterations. Only TRB sequences with CDR3 regions of at least seven amino acids were retained for analysis. Diversity was assessed using a clonality score derived from Shannon entropy and using the Gini coefficient. In the repertoire networks, any two of the top 5000 CDR3 amino acid sequences were connected whenever the two sequences differed by an edit distance of one. GLIPH2 predicted antigen specificity groups and MHC restriction for TRB CDR3 amino acid sequences. CDR3 amino acid sequences were matched against VDJdb and McPAS-TCR to flag known CMV, EBV, HIV or tissue antigen associations. Pre-ART, post-ART and control groups were compared with Wilcoxon signed-rank tests and Holm-Bonferroni correction. TCRdb obtained this table from immuneACCESS and retained in-frame rearrangements with V and J assigned. These tables miss some clones; where compared with another copy, unresolved V genes account for less than half of the shortfall, and the remainder is unexplained. V and J calls and clone size are those listed in that table; D and trimming were worked out from the DNA. The sample contains tens of thousands of clones, about 95% of them found a single time. Roughly 2.3% of the sample is taken by the ten largest.

The study at large found these results: Starting ART was linked to a significant rise in TRB diversity, yet even after long-term ART the diversity remained significantly lower than in transplant donor controls. Owing to limited PBMC availability, only the TCR beta chain was sequenced, without alpha chain pairing. The repertoire was dominated across all time points by expanded TRB clones identified before ART initiation, although this dominance was seen to fluctuate and to decrease in many PLHIV after ART. Because cell numbers in pre-ART samples were limited, unsorted PBMC were profiled instead of sorted CD4+ and CD8+ T cells. Inferences about post-ART repertoire changes were limited because no data were available on ART adherence, viral resistance or therapy changes. The samples were dated from the mid-2000s to the late 2010s, and the ART regimens that were used may be less effective than current ART regimens. HIV repertoires had narrower CDR3 length ranges than controls, and the network structure suggested an antigen-experienced repertoire that shifted only slightly toward naive after ART.

This receptor was taken from a man under 40 with HIV. The chain is assembled from TRBV19 and TRBJ2-2, with 8 junctional bases fitting TRBD2. This specimen consisted of unsorted PBMCs, obtained roughly 9.5 years after starting antiretroviral therapy. The nucleotide sequence reads TGTGCCAGTAGTTGGACGGGGGGGTTAAGCGGGGAGCTGTTTTTT. Its protein reads: CASSWTGGLSGELFF.